Listed below are T cell receptor beta chains from one sample, sequenced in a study of blood T cells in healthy people across ages. One entry per CDR3 protein results from TCRdb running MiXCR on the 5' RACE reads. The sample has approximately 2,000,000 distinct CDR3 sequences; more than 35% are singletons. Sequencing input: blood. The receptors were gathered from a human donor in good health. Each CDR3 is given with its conserved first and last residue. Fields, in order: CDR3 protein, J gene, CDR3 length, D gene, V gene. D genes are given only for firm matches.

CDR3aa: CASSRAPPWTNEKLFF
j_gene: TRBJ1-4
len: 16
d_gene: .
v_gene: TRBV7-2

CDR3aa: CASSLVGGGGSTDTQYF
j_gene: TRBJ2-3
len: 17
d_gene: TRBD2
v_gene: TRBV5-1

CDR3aa: CTSSIGTGEQAFF
j_gene: TRBJ1-1
len: 13
d_gene: TRBD1
v_gene: TRBV5-1

CDR3aa: CASSPGTVFAWSTDTQYF
j_gene: TRBJ2-3
len: 18
d_gene: TRBD1
v_gene: TRBV13

CDR3aa: CASSLALSPLEETQYF
j_gene: TRBJ2-5
len: 16
d_gene: .
v_gene: TRBV7-8

CDR3aa: CASSSPGLAGGRSYNEQFF
j_gene: TRBJ2-1
len: 19
d_gene: TRBD2
v_gene: TRBV5-1

CDR3aa: CASSLTGLNTEAFF
j_gene: TRBJ1-1
len: 14
d_gene: TRBD1
v_gene: TRBV5-1

CDR3aa: CASSLAAGVDGYTF
j_gene: TRBJ1-2
len: 14
d_gene: .
v_gene: TRBV5-8

CDR3aa: CASSRRRGGEYNEQYF
j_gene: TRBJ2-5
len: 16
d_gene: .
v_gene: TRBV4-3

CDR3aa: CASSTGGGITDTQYF
j_gene: TRBJ2-3
len: 15
d_gene: .
v_gene: TRBV7-9

CDR3aa: CASSRHAQMNTEAFF
j_gene: TRBJ1-1
len: 15
d_gene: .
v_gene: TRBV14

CDR3aa: CASSFPVEGRVKNIQYF
j_gene: TRBJ2-4
len: 17
d_gene: .
v_gene: TRBV28

CDR3aa: CASSPQTGSLMWSYGYTF
j_gene: TRBJ1-2
len: 18
d_gene: .
v_gene: TRBV5-6

CDR3aa: CASSAKSPGNSNQPQHF
j_gene: TRBJ1-5
len: 17
d_gene: .
v_gene: TRBV6-1

CDR3aa: CSARGRGKYF
j_gene: TRBJ2-4
len: 10
d_gene: .
v_gene: TRBV20-1

CDR3aa: CSSSEGPFGRTDTQYF
j_gene: TRBJ2-3
len: 16
d_gene: .
v_gene: TRBV20-1

CDR3aa: CASSLVGDRGYGYTF
j_gene: TRBJ1-2
len: 15
d_gene: TRBD1
v_gene: TRBV11-3

CDR3aa: CSVGAGVGQPQHF
j_gene: TRBJ1-5
len: 13
d_gene: .
v_gene: TRBV29-1

CDR3aa: CASRGTSGGATLSTDTQYF
j_gene: TRBJ2-3
len: 19
d_gene: TRBD2
v_gene: TRBV27

CDR3aa: CSAKPGLAGTDTQYF
j_gene: TRBJ2-3
len: 15
d_gene: TRBD2
v_gene: TRBV20-1

CDR3aa: CASSRPFSYEQYF
j_gene: .
len: 13
d_gene: .
v_gene: TRBV6-5

CDR3aa: CASRPGVGARSGANVLTF
j_gene: TRBJ2-6
len: 18
d_gene: .
v_gene: TRBV5-4

CDR3aa: CSASLTSQGGITDTQYF
j_gene: TRBJ2-3
len: 17
d_gene: .
v_gene: TRBV20-1

CDR3aa: CATSDPGTDEAFF
j_gene: TRBJ1-1
len: 13
d_gene: TRBD1
v_gene: TRBV24-1

CDR3aa: CSAREEGQVGGANVLTF
j_gene: TRBJ2-6
len: 17
d_gene: TRBD1
v_gene: TRBV20-1

CDR3aa: CASSLGLAGAHNGQFF
j_gene: TRBJ2-1
len: 16
d_gene: TRBD2
v_gene: TRBV5-1

CDR3aa: CASSLHDSGGGDTQYF
j_gene: .
len: 16
d_gene: TRBD2
v_gene: TRBV4-1

CDR3aa: CASSPQGFPRSTEAFF
j_gene: TRBJ1-1
len: 16
d_gene: .
v_gene: TRBV7-9

CDR3aa: CSAGAFEQFF
j_gene: TRBJ2-1
len: 10
d_gene: .
v_gene: TRBV20-1

CDR3aa: CASFEAGQRTDTQYF
j_gene: TRBJ2-3
len: 15
d_gene: .
v_gene: TRBV7-9

CDR3aa: CASSSQPGLGTDTQYF
j_gene: TRBJ2-3
len: 16
d_gene: TRBD2
v_gene: TRBV7-6

CDR3aa: CASSDYRKSTDTQYF
j_gene: TRBJ2-3
len: 15
d_gene: .
v_gene: TRBV10-2

CDR3aa: CASSLRKAFF
j_gene: TRBJ1-1
len: 10
d_gene: .
v_gene: TRBV28

CDR3aa: CSADPTGDLTQYF
j_gene: TRBJ2-4
len: 13
d_gene: TRBD1
v_gene: TRBV20-1

CDR3aa: CASSLLASGDQETQYF
j_gene: TRBJ2-5
len: 16
d_gene: TRBD2
v_gene: TRBV7-6

CDR3aa: CASSLVRGLGTEAFF
j_gene: TRBJ1-1
len: 15
d_gene: .
v_gene: TRBV12-3/TRBV12-4

CDR3aa: CASSWGLYQPQHF
j_gene: TRBJ1-5
len: 13
d_gene: .
v_gene: TRBV19

CDR3aa: CASSPGLAGLDEQYF
j_gene: TRBJ2-5
len: 15
d_gene: TRBD2
v_gene: TRBV6-5

CDR3aa: CASSVDNSYEQYF
j_gene: TRBJ2-7
len: 13
d_gene: .
v_gene: TRBV7-6

CDR3aa: CASSYMRGYLQETQYF
j_gene: TRBJ2-5
len: 16
d_gene: .
v_gene: TRBV6-2/TRBV6-3

CDR3aa: CASSSLAGGNYNEQFF
j_gene: TRBJ2-1
len: 16
d_gene: TRBD2
v_gene: TRBV7-2

CDR3aa: CASRGLAGYNEQYF
j_gene: TRBJ2-7
len: 14
d_gene: TRBD2
v_gene: TRBV27

CDR3aa: CSVEATLGVGQFF
j_gene: TRBJ2-1
len: 13
d_gene: .
v_gene: TRBV29-1

CDR3aa: CASSHWTGNPNEQFF
j_gene: TRBJ2-1
len: 15
d_gene: TRBD1
v_gene: TRBV2

CDR3aa: CASSQVAGGNDETQYF
j_gene: TRBJ2-5
len: 16
d_gene: TRBD2
v_gene: TRBV4-2

CDR3aa: CASGLDRRVPYF
j_gene: TRBJ2-7
len: 12
d_gene: .
v_gene: TRBV11-2

CDR3aa: CSARRGAGSGEQYF
j_gene: .
len: 14
d_gene: .
v_gene: TRBV20-1

CDR3aa: CSAGESVVDEQFF
j_gene: TRBJ2-1
len: 13
d_gene: .
v_gene: TRBV20-1